This entry describes one T cell receptor beta chain. Germline V CDR1 and CDR2: SGHNT, YENEEA. There are 15 residues in the CDR3. The ends lost 1 base at V and 8 bases at J; junction bases unmatched: 6. Repertoires were generated with immunoSEQ multiplex PCR, while TCRdb's copy carries only in-frame clones and drops some. Found here are fewer than 400,000 clones, approximately 88% of them singletons; the top ten hold just under 9%. These data belong to a study of blood T cell repertoires in COVID-19. The cohort comprised adults aged 18 to 89 years residing in approximately 22 US areas. This rearrangement joins TRBV11-3 to TRBJ2-1, with 9 positions matching TRBD2. The receptor was derived from a woman aged 18-35 years who had recovered from COVID-19. The sample consisted of PBMCs or T cells enriched from blood (not recorded which). DNA of the CDR3: TGTGCCAGCAGCTTAGTTAGCGGGAGTATAGATGAGCAGTTCTTC. Its protein product is CASSLVSGSIDEQFF.